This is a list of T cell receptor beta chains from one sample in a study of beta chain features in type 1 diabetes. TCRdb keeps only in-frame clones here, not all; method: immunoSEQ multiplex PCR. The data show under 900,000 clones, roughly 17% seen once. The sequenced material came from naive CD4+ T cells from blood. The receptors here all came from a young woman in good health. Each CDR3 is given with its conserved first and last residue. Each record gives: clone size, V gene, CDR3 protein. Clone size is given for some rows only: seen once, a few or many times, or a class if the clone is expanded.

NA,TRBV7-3,CASSRTTGPEQFF
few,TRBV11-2,CASSQTSVLSLLLGELFF
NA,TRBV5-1,CASSLRGPGEKLFF
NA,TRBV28,CASRGRGYEQYF
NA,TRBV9,CASSVEASGTDTQYF
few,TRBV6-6,CASSYPVKEQPQHF
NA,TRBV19,CASSPAGAAAYEQYF
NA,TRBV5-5,CASSFAPDRAPSNYGYTF
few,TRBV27,CASSLWPHTEAFF
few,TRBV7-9,CASSLSALGEQFF
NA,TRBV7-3,CASSQLAGVGDTQYF
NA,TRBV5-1,CASSLGVAQMFQETQYF
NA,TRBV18,CASSDARSGETQYF
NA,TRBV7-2,CASSLVRFPGELFF
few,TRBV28,CASSLFTPGADIQYF
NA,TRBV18,CASSPPGGLHEQFF
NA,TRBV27,CASSLRENTEAFF
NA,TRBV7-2,CASSRQAVYGEQYF
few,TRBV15,CATSRGPGTGTVESTGELFF
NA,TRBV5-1,CASSLTFGTEGAEAFF
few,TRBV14,CASSQDVTYSEAFF
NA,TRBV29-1,CSVNRLGGGYNEQFF
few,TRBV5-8,CASSLGGYGYTF
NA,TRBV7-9,CASSPRGLGEKLFF
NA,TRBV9,CASSFQAEVGETQYF
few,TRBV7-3,CASSSGASGSLDTQYF
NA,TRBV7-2,CASSLWGQGEQYF
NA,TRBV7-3,CASSLSPVTSSYNEQFF
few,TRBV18,CASSPRDRAITGELFF
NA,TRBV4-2,CASSQGTSAGDSSYEQYF